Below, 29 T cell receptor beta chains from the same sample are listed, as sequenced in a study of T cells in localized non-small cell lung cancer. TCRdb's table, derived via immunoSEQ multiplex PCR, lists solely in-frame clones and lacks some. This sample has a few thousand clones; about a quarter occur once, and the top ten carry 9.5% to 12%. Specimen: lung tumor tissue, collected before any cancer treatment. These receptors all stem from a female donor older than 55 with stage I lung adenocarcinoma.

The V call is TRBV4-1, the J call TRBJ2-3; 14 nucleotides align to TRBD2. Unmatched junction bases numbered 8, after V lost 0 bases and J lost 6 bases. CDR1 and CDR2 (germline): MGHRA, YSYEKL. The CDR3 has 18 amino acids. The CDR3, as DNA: TGCGCCAGCAGCCAAGATCGAGAGACTAGCGGGAGGGAGGATACGCAGTATTTT. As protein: CASSQDRETSGREDTQYF.

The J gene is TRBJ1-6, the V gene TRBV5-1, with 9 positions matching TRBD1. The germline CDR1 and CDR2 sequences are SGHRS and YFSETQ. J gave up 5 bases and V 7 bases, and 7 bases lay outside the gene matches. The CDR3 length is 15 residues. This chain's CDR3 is CASSIRTGDNSPLHF. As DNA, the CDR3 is TGCGCCAGCTCCATCCGGACAGGGGATAATTCACCCCTCCACTTT.

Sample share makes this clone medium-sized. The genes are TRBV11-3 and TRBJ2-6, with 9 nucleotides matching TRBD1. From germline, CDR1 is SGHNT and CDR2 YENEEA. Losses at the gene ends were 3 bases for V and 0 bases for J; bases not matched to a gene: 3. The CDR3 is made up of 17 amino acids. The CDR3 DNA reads TGTGCCAGCAGCTTCCGGGACAGGGTCTCTGGGGCCAACGTCCTGACTTTC. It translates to CASSFRDRVSGANVLTF.

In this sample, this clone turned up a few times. CDR3 region: CASSLGSFLAGTTDTQYF. For the CDR3, the DNA is TGTGCCAGCAGCTTAGGGAGTTTTCTAGCGGGGACCACAGATACGCAGTATTTT. The chain couples TRBV11-3 to TRBJ2-3; 9 positions match TRBD2. CDR3 length: 18 residues. Germline CDR1 SGHNT, CDR2 YENEEA. J lost 2 bases, V lost 1 base, and 10 bases had no gene match.

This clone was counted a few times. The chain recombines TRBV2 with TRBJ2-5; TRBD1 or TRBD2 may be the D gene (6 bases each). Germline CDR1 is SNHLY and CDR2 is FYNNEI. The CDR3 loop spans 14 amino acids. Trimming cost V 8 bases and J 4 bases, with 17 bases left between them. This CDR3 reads CASEGGGLGETQYF. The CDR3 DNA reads TGTGCCAGCGAGGGGGGAGGTCTGGGAGAGACCCAGTACTTC.

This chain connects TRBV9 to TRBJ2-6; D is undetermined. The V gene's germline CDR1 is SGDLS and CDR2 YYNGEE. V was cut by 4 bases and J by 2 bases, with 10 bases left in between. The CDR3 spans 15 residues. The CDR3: CASSLAPAGANVLTF. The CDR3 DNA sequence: TGTGCCAGCAGCCTCGCCCCAGCTGGGGCCAACGTCCTGACTTTC.

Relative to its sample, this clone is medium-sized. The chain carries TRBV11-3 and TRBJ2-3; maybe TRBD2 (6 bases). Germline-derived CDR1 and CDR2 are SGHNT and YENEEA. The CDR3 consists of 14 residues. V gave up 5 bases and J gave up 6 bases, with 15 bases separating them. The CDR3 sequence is CASSAGGSIDTQYF. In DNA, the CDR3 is TGTGCCAGCAGCGCCGGAGGGAGCATTGATACGCAGTATTTT.

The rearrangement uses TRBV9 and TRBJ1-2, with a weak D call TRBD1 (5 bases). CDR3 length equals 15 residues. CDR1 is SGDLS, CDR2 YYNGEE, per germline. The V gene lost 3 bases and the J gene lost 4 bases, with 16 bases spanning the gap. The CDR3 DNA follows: TGTGCCAGCAGCGCCGCTTTCGGGGCTTTCTATGGCTACACCTTC. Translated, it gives CASSAAFGAFYGYTF.

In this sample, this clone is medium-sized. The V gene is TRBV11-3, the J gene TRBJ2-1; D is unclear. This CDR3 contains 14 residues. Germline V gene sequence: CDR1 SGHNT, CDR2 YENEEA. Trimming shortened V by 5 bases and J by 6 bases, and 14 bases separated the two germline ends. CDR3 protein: CASSQSYYGNEQFF. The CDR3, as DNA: TGTGCCAGCAGCCAGTCCTATTACGGCAATGAGCAGTTCTTC.

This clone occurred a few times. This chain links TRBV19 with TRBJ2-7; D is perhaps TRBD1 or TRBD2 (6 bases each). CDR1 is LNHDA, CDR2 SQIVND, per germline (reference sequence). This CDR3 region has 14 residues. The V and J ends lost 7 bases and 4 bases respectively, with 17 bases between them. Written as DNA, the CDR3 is TGTGCCAGTACTCCTACGGGGGCACCGTACGAGCAGTACTTC. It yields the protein CASTPTGAPYEQYF.

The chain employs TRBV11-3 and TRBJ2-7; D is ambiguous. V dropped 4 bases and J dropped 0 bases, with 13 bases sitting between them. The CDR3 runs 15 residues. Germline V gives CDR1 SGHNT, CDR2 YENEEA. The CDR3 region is CASSSGPSTSYEQYF. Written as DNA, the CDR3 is TGTGCCAGCAGCTCAGGACCTTCCACCTCCTACGAGCAGTACTTC. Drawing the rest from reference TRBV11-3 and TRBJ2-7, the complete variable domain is EAGVVQSPRYKIIEKKQPVAFWCNPISGHNTLYWYLQNLGQGPELLIRYENEEAVDDSQLPKDRFSAERLKGVDSTLKIQPAELGDSAVYLCASSSGPSTSYEQYFGPGTRLTVT.

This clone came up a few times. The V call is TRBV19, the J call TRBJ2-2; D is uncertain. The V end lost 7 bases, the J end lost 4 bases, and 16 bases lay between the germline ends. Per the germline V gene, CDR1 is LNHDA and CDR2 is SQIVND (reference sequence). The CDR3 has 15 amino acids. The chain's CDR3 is CASTPRQVLTGELFF. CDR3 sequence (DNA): TGTGCCAGTACCCCGAGGCAGGTCCTCACCGGGGAGCTGTTTTTT.

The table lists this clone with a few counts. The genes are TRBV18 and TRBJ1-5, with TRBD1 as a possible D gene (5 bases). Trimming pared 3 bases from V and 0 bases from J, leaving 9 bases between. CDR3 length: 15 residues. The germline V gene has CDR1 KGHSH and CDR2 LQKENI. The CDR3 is CASSPRGDSNQPQHF. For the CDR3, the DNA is TGTGCCAGCTCACCCCGAGGGGATAGCAATCAGCCCCAGCATTTT.

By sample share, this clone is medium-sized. CDR3 sequence: CASSLSGGPQETQYF. The CDR3 DNA reads as TGTGCCAGCAGCTTGTCGGGGGGCCCTCAAGAGACCCAGTACTTC. The chain is built from TRBV11-3 and TRBJ2-5; D perhaps matches TRBD2 (7 bases). This CDR3 comprises 15 residues. V lost 3 bases to trimming and J lost 2 bases, with 13 bases between them. CDR1 and CDR2 (germline): SGHNT, YENEEA.

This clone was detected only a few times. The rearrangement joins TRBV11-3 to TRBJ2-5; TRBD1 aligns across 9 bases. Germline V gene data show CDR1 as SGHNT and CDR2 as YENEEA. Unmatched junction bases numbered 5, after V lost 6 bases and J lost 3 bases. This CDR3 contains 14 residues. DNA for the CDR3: TGTGCCAGCAGATCGGGACAGGGAAAAGAGACCCAGTACTTC. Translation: CASRSGQGKETQYF.

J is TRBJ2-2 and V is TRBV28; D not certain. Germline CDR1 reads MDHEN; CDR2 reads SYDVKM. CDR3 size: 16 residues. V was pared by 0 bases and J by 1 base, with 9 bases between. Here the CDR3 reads CASSLWVGQNTGELFF. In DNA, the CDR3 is TGTGCCAGCAGTTTATGGGTGGGCCAGAACACCGGGGAGCTGTTTTTT.

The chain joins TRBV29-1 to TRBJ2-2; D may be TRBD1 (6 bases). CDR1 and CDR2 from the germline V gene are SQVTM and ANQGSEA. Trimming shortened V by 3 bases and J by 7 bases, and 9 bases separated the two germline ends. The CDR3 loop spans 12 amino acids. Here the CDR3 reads CSVERGYGELFF. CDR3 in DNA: TGCAGCGTTGAGAGGGGGTACGGGGAGCTGTTTTTT.

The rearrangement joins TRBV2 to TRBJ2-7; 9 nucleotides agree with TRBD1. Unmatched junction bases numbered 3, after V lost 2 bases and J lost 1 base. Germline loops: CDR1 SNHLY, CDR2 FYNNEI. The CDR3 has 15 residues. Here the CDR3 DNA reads TGTGCCAGCAGTGAAAGGGGGACAGGGTCCTACGAGCAGTACTTC. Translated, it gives CASSERGTGSYEQYF.

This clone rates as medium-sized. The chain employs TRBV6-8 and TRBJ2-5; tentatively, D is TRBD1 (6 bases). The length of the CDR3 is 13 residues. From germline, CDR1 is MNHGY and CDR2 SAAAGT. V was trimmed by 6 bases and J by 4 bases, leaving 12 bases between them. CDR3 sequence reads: CASSRQAGETQYF. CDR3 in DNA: TGTGCCAGCAGCAGACAGGCAGGAGAGACCCAGTACTTC.

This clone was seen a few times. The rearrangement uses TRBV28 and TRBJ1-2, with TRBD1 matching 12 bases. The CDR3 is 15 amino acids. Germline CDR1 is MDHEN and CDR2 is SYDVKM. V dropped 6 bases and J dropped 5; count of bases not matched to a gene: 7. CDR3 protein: CASRPGTGGRYGYTF. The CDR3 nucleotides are TGTGCCAGCAGGCCCGGGACAGGGGGCCGTTATGGCTACACCTTC.

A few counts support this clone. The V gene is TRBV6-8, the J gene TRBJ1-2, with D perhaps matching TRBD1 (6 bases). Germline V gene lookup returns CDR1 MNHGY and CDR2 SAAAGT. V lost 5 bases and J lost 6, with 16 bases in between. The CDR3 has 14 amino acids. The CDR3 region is CASSPLGGRNGYTF. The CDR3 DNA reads TGTGCCAGCAGTCCCCTGGGGGGCAGAAATGGCTACACCTTC.

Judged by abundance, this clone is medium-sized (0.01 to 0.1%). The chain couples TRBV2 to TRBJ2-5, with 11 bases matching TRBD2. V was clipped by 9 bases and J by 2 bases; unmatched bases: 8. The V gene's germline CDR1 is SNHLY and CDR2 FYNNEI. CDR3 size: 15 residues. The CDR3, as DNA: TGTGCCAGTGCGACGACTAGCGGGGTACAAGAGACCCAGTACTTC. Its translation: CASATTSGVQETQYF.

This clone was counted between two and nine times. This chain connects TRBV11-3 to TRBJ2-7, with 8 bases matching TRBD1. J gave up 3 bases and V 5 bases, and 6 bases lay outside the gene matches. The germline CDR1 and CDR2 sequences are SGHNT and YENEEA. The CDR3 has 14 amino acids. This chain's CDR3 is CASSHRDRNYEQYF. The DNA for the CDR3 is TGTGCCAGCAGCCACCGGGACAGGAACTACGAGCAGTACTTC.

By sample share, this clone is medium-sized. The CDR3, as DNA: TGTGCCAGCAGCTTGGTAGGGGGCATGAACACTGAAGCTTTCTTT. As protein: CASSLVGGMNTEAFF. J is TRBJ1-1 and V is TRBV11-3; TRBD1 aligns across 7 bases. Unmatched junction bases numbered 4, after V lost 3 bases and J lost 0 bases. The germline CDR1 and CDR2 sequences are SGHNT and YENEEA. The CDR3 loop spans 15 amino acids.

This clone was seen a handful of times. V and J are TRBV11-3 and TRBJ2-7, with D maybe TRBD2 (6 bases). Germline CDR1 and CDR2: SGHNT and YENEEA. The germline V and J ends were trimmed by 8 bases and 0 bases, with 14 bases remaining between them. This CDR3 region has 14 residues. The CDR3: CASSSGVYSYEQYF. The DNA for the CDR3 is TGTGCCAGCTCTTCGGGAGTGTACTCCTACGAGCAGTACTTC.

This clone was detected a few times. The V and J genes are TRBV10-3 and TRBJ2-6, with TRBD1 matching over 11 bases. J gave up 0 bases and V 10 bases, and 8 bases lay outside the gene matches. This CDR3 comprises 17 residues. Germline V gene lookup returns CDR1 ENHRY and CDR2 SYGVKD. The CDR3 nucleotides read TGTGCCAGCGGCAGGGACAGGGGGGACTCTGGGGCCAACGTCCTGACTTTC. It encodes CASGRDRGDSGANVLTF.

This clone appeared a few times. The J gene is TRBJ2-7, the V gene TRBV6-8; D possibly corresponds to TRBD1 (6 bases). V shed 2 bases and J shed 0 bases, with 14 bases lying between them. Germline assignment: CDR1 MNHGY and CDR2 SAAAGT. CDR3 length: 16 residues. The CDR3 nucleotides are TGTGCCAGCAGTTACCGCCCCGGGACACCCTCCTACGAGCAGTACTTC. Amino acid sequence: CASSYRPGTPSYEQYF.

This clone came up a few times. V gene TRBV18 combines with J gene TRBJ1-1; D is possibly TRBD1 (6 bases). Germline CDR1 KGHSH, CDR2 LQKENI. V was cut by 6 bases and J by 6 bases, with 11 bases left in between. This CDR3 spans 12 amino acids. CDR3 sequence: CASSQQGAEAFF. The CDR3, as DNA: TGTGCCAGCTCCCAACAGGGTGCTGAAGCTTTCTTT.

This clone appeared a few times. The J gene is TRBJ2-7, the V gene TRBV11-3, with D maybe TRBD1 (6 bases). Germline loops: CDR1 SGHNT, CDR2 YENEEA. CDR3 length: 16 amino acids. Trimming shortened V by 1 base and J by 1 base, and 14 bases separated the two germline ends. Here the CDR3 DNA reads TGTGCCAGCAGCTTAGTTTGGGGGCGTAAATCCTACGAGCAGTACTTC. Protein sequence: CASSLVWGRKSYEQYF. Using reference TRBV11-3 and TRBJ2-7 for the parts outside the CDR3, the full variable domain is EAGVVQSPRYKIIEKKQPVAFWCNPISGHNTLYWYLQNLGQGPELLIRYENEEAVDDSQLPKDRFSAERLKGVDSTLKIQPAELGDSAVYLCASSLVWGRKSYEQYFGPGTRLTVT.